The 6 T cell receptor beta chains given below trace back to one sample, sequenced in a study of blood T cell repertoires in COVID-19 (dated by TCRdb to about 2020). Library preparation used the immunoSEQ multiplex PCR assay. The source is immuneACCESS, and TCRdb retained only in-frame sequences with V and J called. Part of the clones is not carried over; for the studies checked, unresolved V genes explain less than half of this, and the remainder is unexplained. The table for this sample lists approximately 440,000 clones; roughly 87% of them were counted only once. 0.7% of the sample is taken by the ten largest. Sequences were obtained from PBMCs or T cells enriched from blood (not recorded which). The receptor source for this set is a woman between 18 and 29 years old who had recovered from COVID-19.

The chain uses TRBV28 and TRBJ1-2; a possible D gene is TRBD1 (5 bases). The V gene's germline CDR1 is MDHEN and CDR2 SYDVKM. The CDR3 covers 14 residues. V lost 5 bases and J 5 bases, leaving 15 bases between the germline ends. CDR3 sequence: CASSTDSALYGYTF. DNA for the CDR3: TGTGCCAGCAGTACTGACAGCGCCCTTTATGGCTACACCTTC.

The rearrangement links TRBV5-4 to TRBJ2-1; a possible D gene is TRBD2 (7 bases). The CDR3 loop spans 16 amino acids. Trimming shortened V by 4 bases and J by 4 bases, and 18 bases separated the two germline ends. CDR1 and CDR2 from the germline V gene are SGHNT and YYREEE (reference sequence). The DNA for the CDR3 is TGTGCCAGCAGCACTTTTAAGGGGGGGGCTTACAATGAGCAGTTCTTC. Encoded protein: CASSTFKGGAYNEQFF.

This clone has more than one count but fewer than ten. Different DNA sequences within this sample yield the same CDR3. The rearrangement joins TRBV12-3 or TRBV12-4 to TRBJ1-2, with D maybe TRBD1 (5 bases). The CDR3 totals 11 residues. V lost 3 bases and J lost 7, with 6 bases in between. This CDR3 reads CASSLGGGYTF. CDR3 in DNA: TGTGCCAGCAGTTTGGGGGGTGGCTACACCTTC.

V and J are TRBV9 and TRBJ2-7; 7 bases are shared with TRBD1. The J segment lost 5 bases and the V segment lost 4 bases, leaving 9 bases of the junction unmatched. The CDR3 spans 14 residues. Germline V gene sequence: CDR1 SGDLS, CDR2 YYNGEE. CDR3 coding DNA: TGTGCCAGCAGCTTGACGACAGGGAACAACGAGCAGTACTTC. Protein product: CASSLTTGNNEQYF. The variable domain in full, completed from reference TRBV9 and TRBJ2-7, reads DSGVTQTPKHLITATGQRVTLRCSPRSGDLSVYWYQQSLDQGLQFLIQYYNGEERAKGNILERFSAQQFPDLHSELNLSSLELGDSALYFCASSLTTGNNEQYFGPGTRLTVT.

This sequence joins TRBV5-1 and TRBJ2-3, with D tentatively TRBD2 (6 bases). The germline CDR1 and CDR2 sequences are SGHRS and YFSETQ. The V and J ends lost 2 bases and 4 bases respectively, with 14 bases between them. The CDR3 is 15 amino acids. This CDR3 is CASSLEGREADTQYF. The CDR3, as DNA: TGCGCCAGCAGCTTAGAGGGCAGGGAGGCAGATACGCAGTATTTT.

This chain connects TRBV19 to TRBJ1-2; possible D gene TRBD1, 6 bases. CDR1 and CDR2 (germline): LNHDA, SQIVND (reference sequence). CDR3 length equals 15 residues. The V end was cut by 7 bases, the J end by 4 bases, with 19 bases between. This CDR3 is CASTRLGGSGYGYTF. In DNA form, the CDR3 reads TGTGCCAGTACCCGACTTGGGGGCAGCGGCTATGGCTACACCTTC.